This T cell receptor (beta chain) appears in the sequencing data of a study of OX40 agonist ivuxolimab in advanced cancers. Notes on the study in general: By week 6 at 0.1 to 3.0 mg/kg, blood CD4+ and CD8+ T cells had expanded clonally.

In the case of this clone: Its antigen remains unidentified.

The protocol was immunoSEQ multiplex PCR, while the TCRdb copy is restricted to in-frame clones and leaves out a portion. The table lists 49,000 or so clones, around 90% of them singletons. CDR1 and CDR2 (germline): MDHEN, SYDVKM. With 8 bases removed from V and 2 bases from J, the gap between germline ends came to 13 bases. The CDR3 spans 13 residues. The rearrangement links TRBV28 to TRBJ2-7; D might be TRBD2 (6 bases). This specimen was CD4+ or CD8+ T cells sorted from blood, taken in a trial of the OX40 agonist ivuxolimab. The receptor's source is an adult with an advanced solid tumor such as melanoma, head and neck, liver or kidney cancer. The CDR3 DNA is TGTGCCAGCCGACCGGGACTCACCTACGAGCAGTACTTC. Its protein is CASRPGLTYEQYF.